This is a list of T cell receptor beta chains from one sample in a study of blood T cells in healthy people across ages. From the 5' RACE reads, TCRdb called clonotypes with MiXCR, one entry per CDR3 protein. Of around 1,500,000 distinct CDR3 sequences in the sample, 28% are singletons; the top ten hold 7.7%. Input material: blood. The source is a woman between 25 and 40 years old in good health. CDR3s include the opening cysteine and the closing phenylalanine or tryptophan. Each record gives: clone size, V gene, J gene, D gene, CDR3 DNA, CDR3 protein. The D gene is left open where the match is weak. For some rows the clone size is stated as once, few or many, or as a class when expanded; others skip it.

clone_size: -
v_call: TRBV29-1
j_call: TRBJ1-1
d_call: TRBD1
cdr3_nt: TGCGGCGTTGAAGATCAACAGGGGGGCACTGAAGCTTTCTTT
cdr3_aa: CGVEDQQGGTEAFF

clone_size: many
v_call: TRBV29-1
j_call: TRBJ1-2
d_call: TRBD1
cdr3_nt: TGCAGCGTTGCCGGGACAGGGGTAGGCTACACCTTC
cdr3_aa: CSVAGTGVGYTF

clone_size: few
v_call: TRBV11-2
j_call: TRBJ2-5
d_call: -
cdr3_nt: TGTGCCAGCAGCTTTGGGGGGTCTCCCAAAGAGACCCAGTACTTC
cdr3_aa: CASSFGGSPKETQYF

clone_size: -
v_call: TRBV5-1
j_call: TRBJ2-1
d_call: -
cdr3_nt: TGCGCCAGTCGTAGGCAGGCGAGCTCCTACAATGAGCAGTTCTTC
cdr3_aa: CASRRQASSYNEQFF

clone_size: -
v_call: TRBV7-9
j_call: TRBJ2-3
d_call: -
cdr3_nt: TGTGCCAGCAGCTATTTCATTGGCGCCACAGATACGCAGTATTTT
cdr3_aa: CASSYFIGATDTQYF

clone_size: -
v_call: TRBV5-1
j_call: TRBJ2-1
d_call: TRBD1
cdr3_nt: TGCGCCAGCAGCACCCGACAGGGAAGGGGATACAATGAGCAGTTCTTC
cdr3_aa: CASSTRQGRGYNEQFF

clone_size: -
v_call: TRBV20-1
j_call: TRBJ1-2
d_call: TRBD1
cdr3_nt: TGCAGTGCTAGAGATGGGAGGACAGGGCGCGGCTACACCTTC
cdr3_aa: CSARDGRTGRGYTF

clone_size: many
v_call: TRBV29-1
j_call: TRBJ2-7
d_call: TRBD1
cdr3_nt: TGCAGCGTTGGACAGGGTCGAGAGTGGGAGCAGTACTTC
cdr3_aa: CSVGQGREWEQYF

clone_size: few
v_call: TRBV28
j_call: TRBJ2-5
d_call: TRBD2
cdr3_nt: TGTGCCAGCAGTTTATTAGCGGGGGGGAGATCACGAGAGACCCAGTACTTC
cdr3_aa: CASSLLAGGRSRETQYF

clone_size: few
v_call: TRBV2
j_call: TRBJ2-3
d_call: -
cdr3_nt: TGTGCCAGCGGACGGGGGGCTTCTAGCACAGATACGCAGTATTTT
cdr3_aa: CASGRGASSTDTQYF

clone_size: -
v_call: TRBV28
j_call: TRBJ2-3
d_call: -
cdr3_nt: TGTGCCAGCAGCCCGCGAAGGGAAATCACAGATACGCAGTATTTT
cdr3_aa: CASSPRREITDTQYF

clone_size: -
v_call: TRBV7-3
j_call: TRBJ2-1
d_call: -
cdr3_nt: TGTACCAGCAGCTCCACACTACCCCCCTACAATGAGCAGTTCTTC
cdr3_aa: CTSSSTLPPYNEQFF

clone_size: -
v_call: TRBV19
j_call: TRBJ2-5
d_call: TRBD1
cdr3_nt: TGTGCCAGTAAGGGAACCGGGACAGGAGAAGAGACCCAGTACTTC
cdr3_aa: CASKGTGTGEETQYF

clone_size: many
v_call: TRBV12-3/TRBV12-4
j_call: TRBJ2-6
d_call: -
cdr3_nt: TGTGCCAGCAGTTCCAACAGGGTTTCTGGGGCCAACGTCCTGACTTTC
cdr3_aa: CASSSNRVSGANVLTF

clone_size: few
v_call: TRBV2
j_call: TRBJ2-2
d_call: -
cdr3_nt: TGTGCCAGCAGTTTACAGGGATTGTCGAACACCGGGGAGCTGTTTTTT
cdr3_aa: CASSLQGLSNTGELFF

clone_size: few
v_call: TRBV7-2
j_call: TRBJ2-5
d_call: -
cdr3_nt: TGTGTCAGCAGACTAGATGTGGAGACCCAGTACTTC
cdr3_aa: CVSRLDVETQYF

clone_size: many
v_call: TRBV20-1
j_call: TRBJ1-2
d_call: -
cdr3_nt: TGCAGTGCTAGGGGAGCAGGCTATGGCTACACCTTC
cdr3_aa: CSARGAGYGYTF

clone_size: -
v_call: TRBV11-3
j_call: TRBJ2-4
d_call: -
cdr3_nt: TGTGCCAGCAGCCCCCGGGGGAGGTCGCCTGAACAGTACTTC
cdr3_aa: CASSPRGRSPEQYF

clone_size: -
v_call: TRBV2
j_call: TRBJ2-5
d_call: -
cdr3_nt: TGCGCCAGCAGTGAACGGGAGACAGTCCAAGAGACCCAGTACTTC
cdr3_aa: CASSERETVQETQYF

clone_size: -
v_call: TRBV2
j_call: TRBJ1-2
d_call: -
cdr3_nt: TGTGCCAGCAGTGTTAACAGGGAGGGCTACACCTTC
cdr3_aa: CASSVNREGYTF

clone_size: few
v_call: TRBV7-2
j_call: TRBJ1-2
d_call: -
cdr3_nt: TGTGCCAGCAGCTTAGATGGGGTTGGGGGGCGCGGCTATGGCTACACCTTC
cdr3_aa: CASSLDGVGGRGYGYTF

clone_size: few
v_call: TRBV2
j_call: TRBJ1-5
d_call: -
cdr3_nt: TGTGCCAGCAGTGCGGAAGGGGGTTATAGCAATCAGCCCCAGCATTTT
cdr3_aa: CASSAEGGYSNQPQHF

clone_size: many
v_call: TRBV10-3
j_call: TRBJ2-5
d_call: TRBD2
cdr3_nt: TGTGCCATTCGAGCGGGAGCTGGCGAGACCCAGTACTTC
cdr3_aa: CAIRAGAGETQYF

clone_size: -
v_call: TRBV7-9
j_call: TRBJ2-3
d_call: TRBD1
cdr3_nt: TGTGCCAGCAGCTCCCCCGGGACAGGTAGCACAGATACGCAGTATTTT
cdr3_aa: CASSSPGTGSTDTQYF

clone_size: many
v_call: TRBV24-1
j_call: TRBJ2-2
d_call: TRBD1
cdr3_nt: TGTGCCACCAGTGACCCGGGACAGGGAGTCACCGGGGAGCTGTTTTTT
cdr3_aa: CATSDPGQGVTGELFF

clone_size: -
v_call: TRBV5-1
j_call: TRBJ1-6
d_call: -
cdr3_nt: TGCGCCAGCAGCTTGGGTATGGAGGGTAGGGCCCTCCACTTT
cdr3_aa: CASSLGMEGRALHF

clone_size: many
v_call: TRBV18
j_call: TRBJ2-5
d_call: -
cdr3_nt: TGTGCCAGCAGCCCGAGGGAGCAAGAGACCCAGTACTTC
cdr3_aa: CASSPREQETQYF

clone_size: many
v_call: TRBV29-1
j_call: TRBJ2-6
d_call: TRBD1
cdr3_nt: TGCAGCGTAACAGGGGGCCGACGTGGTGGGGCCAACGTCCTGACTTTC
cdr3_aa: CSVTGGRRGGANVLTF

clone_size: many
v_call: TRBV24-1
j_call: TRBJ2-1
d_call: TRBD2
cdr3_nt: TGTGCCACCAGTGATTCTAGCGGGAGGCGCTACAATGAGCAGTTCTTC
cdr3_aa: CATSDSSGRRYNEQFF

clone_size: few
v_call: TRBV5-1
j_call: TRBJ2-1
d_call: TRBD2
cdr3_nt: TGCGCCAGCAGCTTGGAAGCGGGGCCGGGATTTGAGCAGTTCTTC
cdr3_aa: CASSLEAGPGFEQFF

clone_size: many
v_call: TRBV6-5
j_call: TRBJ1-2
d_call: -
cdr3_nt: TGTGCCAGCAGTTATAGGCGGTTCTATGGCTACACCTTC
cdr3_aa: CASSYRRFYGYTF

clone_size: -
v_call: TRBV4-1
j_call: TRBJ2-3
d_call: -
cdr3_nt: TGCGCCAGCAGCCACAGTTCTAGCACAGATACGCAGTATTTT
cdr3_aa: CASSHSSSTDTQYF

clone_size: -
v_call: TRBV7-2
j_call: TRBJ2-1
d_call: TRBD2
cdr3_nt: TGTGCCAGCAGCCTCAGACTAGCGGGAGGAGGAGGTGAGCAGTTCTTC
cdr3_aa: CASSLRLAGGGGEQFF

clone_size: -
v_call: TRBV11-2
j_call: TRBJ2-7
d_call: -
cdr3_nt: TGTGCCAGCAGCACATGGGGGAGCGGACATACCTCCTACGAGCAGTACTTC
cdr3_aa: CASSTWGSGHTSYEQYF

clone_size: -
v_call: TRBV20-1
j_call: TRBJ2-7
d_call: -
cdr3_nt: TGCAGTGCGGCCCCCCAGGGAAGCTCCTACGAGCAGTACTTC
cdr3_aa: CSAAPQGSSYEQYF

clone_size: many
v_call: TRBV6-2/TRBV6-3
j_call: TRBJ2-7
d_call: -
cdr3_nt: TGTGCCAGCAGTTCGTCCGCGACACTTTACGAGCAGTACTTC
cdr3_aa: CASSSSATLYEQYF

clone_size: -
v_call: TRBV5-6
j_call: TRBJ2-1
d_call: TRBD2
cdr3_nt: TGTGCCAGCAGCTTTCTTACTAGCGAGGGTAATGAGCAGTTCTTC
cdr3_aa: CASSFLTSEGNEQFF

clone_size: -
v_call: TRBV9
j_call: TRBJ2-2
d_call: TRBD2
cdr3_nt: TGTGCCAGCAGCCCCCAGGATGGGGCTAGCGGGACCCGGGAGCTGTTTTTT
cdr3_aa: CASSPQDGASGTRELFF

clone_size: -
v_call: TRBV5-1
j_call: TRBJ2-1
d_call: TRBD2
cdr3_nt: TGCGCCAGCAGCTGCGGGGGGGCCTTAAAGGAGCAGTTCTTC
cdr3_aa: CASSCGGALKEQFF

clone_size: -
v_call: TRBV6-5
j_call: TRBJ2-5
d_call: -
cdr3_nt: TGTGCCAGCAGAAATCCTGGGGGAGAGACCCAGTACTTC
cdr3_aa: CASRNPGGETQYF

clone_size: -
v_call: TRBV5-1
j_call: TRBJ2-7
d_call: TRBD2
cdr3_nt: TGCGCCAGCAGGACGGACCCTAGCGGGAGCCCGTTTCATCCGTACTTC
cdr3_aa: CASRTDPSGSPFHPYF

clone_size: few
v_call: TRBV29-1
j_call: TRBJ2-3
d_call: -
cdr3_nt: TGCAGCGTTGAACGGGCCACAGATACGCAGTATTTT
cdr3_aa: CSVERATDTQYF

clone_size: many
v_call: TRBV12-3/TRBV12-4
j_call: TRBJ2-3
d_call: -
cdr3_nt: TGTGCCAGCAGCCGGACTACTTTGGACACAGATACGCAGTATTTT
cdr3_aa: CASSRTTLDTDTQYF

clone_size: -
v_call: TRBV20-1
j_call: TRBJ1-2
d_call: -
cdr3_nt: TGCAGTGCCCGGGGCCCTCCCGGTGACACCTTC
cdr3_aa: CSARGPPGDTF

clone_size: few
v_call: TRBV29-1
j_call: TRBJ2-7
d_call: -
cdr3_nt: TGCAGCGTTGAAAAGCAGGGGGGGGTTTCCGAGCAGTACTTC
cdr3_aa: CSVEKQGGVSEQYF

clone_size: many
v_call: TRBV5-1
j_call: TRBJ2-5
d_call: -
cdr3_nt: TGCGCCAGCAAAGCGGGCGGGTCAGGGACCCAAGAGACCCAGTACTTC
cdr3_aa: CASKAGGSGTQETQYF

clone_size: -
v_call: TRBV20-1
j_call: TRBJ2-1
d_call: TRBD2
cdr3_nt: TGCAGTGCTAGAGAGGGGACTAGGGGGTACAATGAGCAGTTCTTC
cdr3_aa: CSAREGTRGYNEQFF

clone_size: many
v_call: TRBV7-2
j_call: TRBJ2-7
d_call: TRBD1
cdr3_nt: TGTGCCAGCAGCAACCCCACAGGGGCCTACGAGCAGTACTTC
cdr3_aa: CASSNPTGAYEQYF

clone_size: -
v_call: TRBV7-9
j_call: TRBJ2-5
d_call: -
cdr3_nt: TGTGCCAGCAGCTCATGGACCATTCCCTGGGAGACCCAGTACTTC
cdr3_aa: CASSSWTIPWETQYF

clone_size: -
v_call: TRBV10-3
j_call: TRBJ1-5
d_call: TRBD1
cdr3_nt: TGTGCCATCAGTGAGGGACAGGGGGAGGGACAGCCCCAGCATTTT
cdr3_aa: CAISEGQGEGQPQHF

clone_size: few
v_call: TRBV5-1
j_call: TRBJ2-1
d_call: TRBD2
cdr3_nt: TGCGCCAGCAGCCAACGCGGGAGCCCCTACAATGAGCAGTTCTTC
cdr3_aa: CASSQRGSPYNEQFF

clone_size: many
v_call: TRBV7-2
j_call: TRBJ2-7
d_call: -
cdr3_nt: TGTGCCAGCAGTACCGGGGGGCGTCCCTACGAGCAGTACTTC
cdr3_aa: CASSTGGRPYEQYF

clone_size: few
v_call: TRBV12-3/TRBV12-4
j_call: TRBJ2-7
d_call: TRBD2
cdr3_nt: TGTGCCAGCAGCCCACGGGGGGCTAGCGGGGGCTACGAGCAGTACTTC
cdr3_aa: CASSPRGASGGYEQYF

clone_size: -
v_call: TRBV5-5
j_call: TRBJ2-5
d_call: TRBD2
cdr3_nt: TGCGCCAGCAGCTTGGGACTAGCAAAGACCCAGTACTTC
cdr3_aa: CASSLGLAKTQYF

clone_size: -
v_call: TRBV12-3/TRBV12-4
j_call: TRBJ1-2
d_call: TRBD1
cdr3_nt: TGTGCCAGCAGTTTATTGACAGGGCAGCTGAGTGGCTACACCTTC
cdr3_aa: CASSLLTGQLSGYTF